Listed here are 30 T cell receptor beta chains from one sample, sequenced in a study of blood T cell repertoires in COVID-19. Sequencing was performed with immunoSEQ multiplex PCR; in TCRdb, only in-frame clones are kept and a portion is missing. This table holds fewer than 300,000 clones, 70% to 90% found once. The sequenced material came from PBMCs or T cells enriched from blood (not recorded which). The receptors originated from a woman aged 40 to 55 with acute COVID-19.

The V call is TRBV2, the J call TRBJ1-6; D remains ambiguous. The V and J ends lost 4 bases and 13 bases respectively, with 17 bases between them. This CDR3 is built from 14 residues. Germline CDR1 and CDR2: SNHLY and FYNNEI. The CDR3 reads CASSVIAGNAPLHF. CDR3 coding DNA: TGTGCCAGCAGTGTGATAGCCGGGAATGCGCCCCTCCACTTT.

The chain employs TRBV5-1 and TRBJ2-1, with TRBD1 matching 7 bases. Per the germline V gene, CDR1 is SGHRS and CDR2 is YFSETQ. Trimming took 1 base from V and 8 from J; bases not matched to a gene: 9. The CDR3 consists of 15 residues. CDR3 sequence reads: CASSLSQGDGDEQFF. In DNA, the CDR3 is TGCGCCAGCAGCTTGTCCCAGGGGGACGGGGATGAGCAGTTCTTC.

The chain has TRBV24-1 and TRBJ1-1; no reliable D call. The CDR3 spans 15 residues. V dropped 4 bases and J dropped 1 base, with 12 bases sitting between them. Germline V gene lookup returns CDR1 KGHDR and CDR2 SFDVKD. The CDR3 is CATSDPRSGNTEAFF. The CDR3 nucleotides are TGTGCCACCAGTGACCCCCGTTCGGGGAACACTGAAGCTTTCTTT.

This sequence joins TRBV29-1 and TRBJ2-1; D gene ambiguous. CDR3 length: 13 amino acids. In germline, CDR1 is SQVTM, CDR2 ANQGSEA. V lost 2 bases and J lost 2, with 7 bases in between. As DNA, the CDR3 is TGCAGCGTTGAACCGCCAGCCTACAATGAGCAGTTCTTC. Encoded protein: CSVEPPAYNEQFF.

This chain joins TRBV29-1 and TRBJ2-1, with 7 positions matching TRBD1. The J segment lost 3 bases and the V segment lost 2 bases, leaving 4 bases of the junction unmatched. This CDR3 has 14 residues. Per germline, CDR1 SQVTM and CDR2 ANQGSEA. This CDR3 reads CSVELGDSYNEQFF. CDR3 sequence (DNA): TGCAGCGTTGAACTAGGGGACAGCTACAATGAGCAGTTCTTC.

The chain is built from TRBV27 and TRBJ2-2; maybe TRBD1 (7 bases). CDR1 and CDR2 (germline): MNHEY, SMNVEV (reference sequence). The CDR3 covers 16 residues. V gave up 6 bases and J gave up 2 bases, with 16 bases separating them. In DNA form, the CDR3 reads TGTGCCAGCAGCCCGGGGGACAGATATAACACCGGGGAGCTGTTTTTT. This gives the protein CASSPGDRYNTGELFF.

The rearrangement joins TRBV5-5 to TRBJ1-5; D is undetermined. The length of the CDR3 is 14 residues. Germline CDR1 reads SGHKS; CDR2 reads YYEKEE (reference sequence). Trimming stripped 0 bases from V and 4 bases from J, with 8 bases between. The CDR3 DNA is TGTGCCAGCAGCTTGGACAGTAGAAATCAGCCCCAGCATTTT. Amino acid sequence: CASSLDSRNQPQHF.

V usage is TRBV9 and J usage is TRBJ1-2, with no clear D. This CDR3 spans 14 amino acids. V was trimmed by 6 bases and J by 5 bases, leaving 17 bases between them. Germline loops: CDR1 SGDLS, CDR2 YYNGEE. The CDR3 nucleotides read TGTGCCAGCACCATCAGCGTTGCCGATTATGGCTACACCTTC. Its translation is CASTISVADYGYTF.

Here the CDR3 reads CAWSSTGVLGGYTF. In DNA, the CDR3 is TGTGCCTGGAGTTCAACAGGGGTCTTAGGAGGCTACACCTTC. The chain uses TRBV30 and TRBJ1-2, with 7 bases lining up with TRBD1. The CDR3 covers 14 residues. Germline lookup yields CDR1 GTSNPN and CDR2 SVGIG (reference sequence). J gave up 8 bases and V 2 bases, and 11 bases lay outside the gene matches. Filled out from reference TRBV30 and TRBJ1-2, the complete variable domain reads SQTIHQWPATLVQPVGSPLSLECTVEGTSNPNLYWYRQAAGRGLQLLFYSVGIGQISSEVPQNLSASRPQDRQFILSSKKLLLSDSGFYLCAWSSTGVLGGYTFGSGTRLTVV.

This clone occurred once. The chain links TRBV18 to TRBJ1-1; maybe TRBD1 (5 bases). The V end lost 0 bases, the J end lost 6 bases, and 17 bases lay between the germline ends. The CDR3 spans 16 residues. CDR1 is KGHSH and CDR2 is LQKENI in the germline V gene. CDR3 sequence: CASSPPSGGMVAEAFF. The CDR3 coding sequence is TGTGCCAGCTCACCACCGAGCGGGGGGATGGTGGCTGAAGCTTTCTTT.

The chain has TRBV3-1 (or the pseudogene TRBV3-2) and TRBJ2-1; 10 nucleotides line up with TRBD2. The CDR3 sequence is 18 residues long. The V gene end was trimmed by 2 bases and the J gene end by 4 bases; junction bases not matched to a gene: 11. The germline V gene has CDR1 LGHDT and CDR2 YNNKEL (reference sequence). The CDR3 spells CASSQYSSGSGGYNEQFF. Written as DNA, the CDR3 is TGTGCCAGCAGCCAATATTCTAGCGGGAGCGGAGGTTACAATGAGCAGTTCTTC.

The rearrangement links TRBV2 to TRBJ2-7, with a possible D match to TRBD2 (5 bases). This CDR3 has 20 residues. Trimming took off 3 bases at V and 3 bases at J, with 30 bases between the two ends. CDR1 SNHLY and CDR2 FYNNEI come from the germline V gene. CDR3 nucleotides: TGTGCCAGCAGTGAGCGTGGCCTTCCGGGGAACTTCCTCCTTTACTACGAGCAGTACGTC. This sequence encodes CASSERGLPGNFLLYYEQYV.

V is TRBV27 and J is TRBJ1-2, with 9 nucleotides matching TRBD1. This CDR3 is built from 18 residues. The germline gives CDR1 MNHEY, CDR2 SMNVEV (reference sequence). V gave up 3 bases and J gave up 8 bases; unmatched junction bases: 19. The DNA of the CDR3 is TGTGCCAGCAGTTTCTCCCCCCAGGACAGGGGCCCCCCGGGAGGCTACACCTTC. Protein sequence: CASSFSPQDRGPPGGYTF.

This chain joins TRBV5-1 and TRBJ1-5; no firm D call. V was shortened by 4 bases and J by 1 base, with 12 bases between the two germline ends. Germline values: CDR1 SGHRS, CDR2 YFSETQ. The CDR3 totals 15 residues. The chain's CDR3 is CASSPEVGSNQPQHF. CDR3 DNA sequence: TGCGCCAGCAGCCCGGAGGTAGGGAGCAATCAGCCCCAGCATTTT.

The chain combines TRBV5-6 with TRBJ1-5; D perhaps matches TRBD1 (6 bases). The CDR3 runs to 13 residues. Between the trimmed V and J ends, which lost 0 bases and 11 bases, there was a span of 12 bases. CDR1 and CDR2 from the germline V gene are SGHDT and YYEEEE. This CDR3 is CASSLGGGRAQHF. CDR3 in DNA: TGTGCCAGCAGCTTGGGCGGGGGGCGAGCCCAGCATTTT.

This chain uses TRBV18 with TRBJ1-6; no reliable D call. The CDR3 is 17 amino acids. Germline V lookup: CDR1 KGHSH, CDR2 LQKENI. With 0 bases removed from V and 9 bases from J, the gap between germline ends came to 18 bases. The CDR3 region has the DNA TGTGCCAGCTCACCACCCTTTTTTACACCTGGGAGTTCACCCCTCCACTTT. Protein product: CASSPPFFTPGSSPLHF.

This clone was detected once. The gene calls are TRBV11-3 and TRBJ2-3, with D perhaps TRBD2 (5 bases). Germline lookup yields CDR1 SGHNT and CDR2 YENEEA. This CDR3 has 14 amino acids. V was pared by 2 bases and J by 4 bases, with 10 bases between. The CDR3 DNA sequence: TGTGCCAGCAGCTTACAGCGGAGCGCAGATACGCAGTATTTT. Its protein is CASSLQRSADTQYF.

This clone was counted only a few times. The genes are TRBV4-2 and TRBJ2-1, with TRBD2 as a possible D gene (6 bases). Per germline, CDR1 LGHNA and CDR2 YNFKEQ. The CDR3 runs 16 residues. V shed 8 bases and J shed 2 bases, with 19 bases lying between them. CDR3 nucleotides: TGTGCCAGCCGCGGGGTAGCGGAGAAGACCTACAATGAGCAGTTCTTC. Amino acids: CASRGVAEKTYNEQFF.

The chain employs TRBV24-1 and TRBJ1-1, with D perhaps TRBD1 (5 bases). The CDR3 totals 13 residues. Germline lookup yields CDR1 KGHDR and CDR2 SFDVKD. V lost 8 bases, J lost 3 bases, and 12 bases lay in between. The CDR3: CATTDSDYTEAFF. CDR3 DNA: TGTGCCACCACCGACAGTGACTACACTGAAGCTTTCTTT.

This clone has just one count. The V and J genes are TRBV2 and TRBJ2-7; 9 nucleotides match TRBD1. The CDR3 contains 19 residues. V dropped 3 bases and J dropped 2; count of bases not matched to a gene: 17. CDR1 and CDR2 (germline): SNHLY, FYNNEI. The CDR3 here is CASSDPTITGGPSPYEQYV. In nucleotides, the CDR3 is TGTGCCAGCAGTGACCCGACGATAACAGGGGGCCCAAGCCCCTACGAGCAGTACGTC.

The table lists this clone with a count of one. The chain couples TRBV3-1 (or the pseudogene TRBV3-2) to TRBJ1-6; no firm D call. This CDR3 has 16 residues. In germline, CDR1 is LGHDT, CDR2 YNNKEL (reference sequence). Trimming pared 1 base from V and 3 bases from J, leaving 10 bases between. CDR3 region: CASSQVWQNYNSPLHF. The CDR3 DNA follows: TGTGCCAGCAGCCAAGTCTGGCAGAACTATAATTCACCCCTCCACTTT.

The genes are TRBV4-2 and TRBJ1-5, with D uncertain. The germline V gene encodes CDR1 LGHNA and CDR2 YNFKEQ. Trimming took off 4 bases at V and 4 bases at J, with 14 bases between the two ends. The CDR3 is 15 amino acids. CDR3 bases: TGTGCCAGCAGCCCGGCCGGAGAAGAGAATCAGCCCCAGCATTTT. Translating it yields CASSPAGEENQPQHF.

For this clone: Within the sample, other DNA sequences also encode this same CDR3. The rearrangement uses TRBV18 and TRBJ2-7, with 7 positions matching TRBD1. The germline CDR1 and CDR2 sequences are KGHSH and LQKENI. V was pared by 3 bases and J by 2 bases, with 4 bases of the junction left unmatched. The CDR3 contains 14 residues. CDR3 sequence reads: CASSPRQGTYEQYV. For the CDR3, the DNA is TGTGCCAGCTCACCGAGACAGGGAACCTACGAGCAGTACGTC.

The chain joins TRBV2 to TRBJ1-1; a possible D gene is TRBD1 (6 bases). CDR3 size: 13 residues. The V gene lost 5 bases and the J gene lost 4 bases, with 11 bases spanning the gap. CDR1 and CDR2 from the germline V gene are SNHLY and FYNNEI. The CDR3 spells CASSRQVGTEAFF. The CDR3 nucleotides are TGTGCCAGCAGTCGACAGGTCGGCACTGAAGCTTTCTTT.

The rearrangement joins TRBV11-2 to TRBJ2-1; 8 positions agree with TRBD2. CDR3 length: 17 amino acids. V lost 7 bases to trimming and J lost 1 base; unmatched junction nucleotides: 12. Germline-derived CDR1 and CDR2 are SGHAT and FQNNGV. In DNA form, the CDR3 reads TGTGCCAGCACTTTCGGGGGGGGAGCGGGATCCTACAATGAGCAGTTCTTC. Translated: CASTFGGGAGSYNEQFF.

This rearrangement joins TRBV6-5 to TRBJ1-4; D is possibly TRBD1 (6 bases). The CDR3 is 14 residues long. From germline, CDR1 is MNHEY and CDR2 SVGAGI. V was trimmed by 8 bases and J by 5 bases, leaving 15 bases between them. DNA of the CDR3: TGTGCCAGCGGAGAATGGGACAAAAATGAAAAACTGTTTTTT. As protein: CASGEWDKNEKLFF.

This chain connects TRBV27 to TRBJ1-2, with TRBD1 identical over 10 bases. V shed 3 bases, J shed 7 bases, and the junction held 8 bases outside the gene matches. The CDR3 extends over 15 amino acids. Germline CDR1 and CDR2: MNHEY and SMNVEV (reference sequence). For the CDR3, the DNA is TGTGCCAGCAGTTTTCTGGGACAGGGGTTTTTTGGCTACACCTTC. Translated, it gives CASSFLGQGFFGYTF.

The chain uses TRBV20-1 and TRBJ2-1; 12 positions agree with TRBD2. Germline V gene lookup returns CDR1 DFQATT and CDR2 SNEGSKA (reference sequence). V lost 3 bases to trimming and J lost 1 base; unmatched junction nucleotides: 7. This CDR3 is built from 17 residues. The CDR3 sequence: CSASLTSGSASYNEQFF. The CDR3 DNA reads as TGCAGTGCTAGTTTGACTAGCGGGAGTGCGTCCTACAATGAGCAGTTCTTC.

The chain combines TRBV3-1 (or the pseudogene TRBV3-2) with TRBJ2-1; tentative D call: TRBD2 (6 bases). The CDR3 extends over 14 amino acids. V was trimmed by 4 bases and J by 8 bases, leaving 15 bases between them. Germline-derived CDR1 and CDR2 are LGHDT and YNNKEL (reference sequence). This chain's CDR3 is CASSLIGGVHEQFF. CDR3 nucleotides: TGTGCCAGCAGCCTCATTGGCGGGGTTCATGAGCAGTTCTTC.

The CDR3 sequence is CASRYRDGNYGYTF. Here the CDR3 DNA reads TGTGCCAGTAGATACAGGGATGGTAACTATGGCTACACCTTC. The V gene is TRBV19, the J gene TRBJ1-2, with D perhaps matching TRBD1 (6 bases). The germline V gene has CDR1 LNHDA and CDR2 SQIVND (reference sequence). V lost 6 bases and J 1 base, leaving 12 bases between the germline ends. The CDR3 covers 14 residues.